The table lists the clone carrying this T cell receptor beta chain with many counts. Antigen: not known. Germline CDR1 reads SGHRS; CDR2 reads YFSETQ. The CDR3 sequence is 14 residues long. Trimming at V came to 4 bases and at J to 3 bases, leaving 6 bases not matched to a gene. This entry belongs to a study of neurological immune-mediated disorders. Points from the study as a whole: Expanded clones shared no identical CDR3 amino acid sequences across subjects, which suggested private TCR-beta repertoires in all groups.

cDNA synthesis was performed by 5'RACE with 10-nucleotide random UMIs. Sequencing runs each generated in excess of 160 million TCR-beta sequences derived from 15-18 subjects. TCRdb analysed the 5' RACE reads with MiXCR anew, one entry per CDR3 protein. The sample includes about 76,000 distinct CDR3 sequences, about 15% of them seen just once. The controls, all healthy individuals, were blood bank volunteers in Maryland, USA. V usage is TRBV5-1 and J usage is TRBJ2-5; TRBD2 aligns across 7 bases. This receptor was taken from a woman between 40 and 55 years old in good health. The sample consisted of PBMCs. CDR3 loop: CASSERAGEETQYF. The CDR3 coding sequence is TGCGCCAGCAGCGAACGCGCGGGGGAAGAGACCCAGTACTTC.